One sample yielded the 8 T cell receptor beta chains listed below, sequenced in a study of blood T cell repertoires in COVID-19. The data were produced by immunoSEQ multiplex PCR, yet TCRdb's version contains in-frame clones alone and is incomplete. The table lists over 150,000 clones, around 90% of them singletons. The specimen sequenced was peripheral blood. All receptors come from a woman in her sixties or seventies who had recovered from COVID-19.

The chain employs TRBV7-8 and TRBJ2-7; 13 bases line up with TRBD2. J lost 13 bases, V lost 4 bases, and 10 bases had no gene match. Germline-derived CDR1 and CDR2 are SGHVS and FQNEAQ. The CDR3 has 14 residues. Here the CDR3 reads CASSSPRTSGGSYF. In nucleotides, the CDR3 is TGTGCCAGCAGCTCCCCCAGGACTAGCGGGGGTTCTTACTTC.

V and J are TRBV20-1 and TRBJ2-7, with D uncertain. CDR3 size: 11 residues. Trimming took off 7 bases at V and 3 bases at J, with 10 bases between the two ends. Germline values: CDR1 DFQATT, CDR2 SNEGSKA (reference sequence). The CDR3 region is CSVPVRYEQYF. DNA for the CDR3: TGCAGTGTTCCGGTCCGCTACGAGCAGTACTTC.

CDR3 bases: TGTGCCAGCAGTCCCGGTTCATCATACCAAGAGACCCAGTACTTC. Its protein product is CASSPGSSYQETQYF. The V call is TRBV5-5, the J call TRBJ2-5, with D unresolved. This CDR3 has 15 residues. The germline V and J ends were trimmed by 5 bases and 0 bases, with 14 bases remaining between them. Germline CDR1 is SGHKS and CDR2 is YYEKEE (reference sequence).

The chain has TRBV5-4 and TRBJ1-2, with D unresolved. CDR1 SGHNT and CDR2 YYREEE come from the germline V gene (reference sequence). The CDR3 extends over 17 amino acids. V gave up 1 base and J gave up 4 bases, with 20 bases separating them. In nucleotides, the CDR3 is TGTGCCAGCAGCTTGAACCCCCCGGGTCCTCTGGGCTATGGCTACACCTTC. Protein: CASSLNPPGPLGYGYTF.

The V and J genes are TRBV6-4 and TRBJ2-1; TRBD2 matches at 9 bases. The CDR3 runs to 14 residues. Per germline, CDR1 MRHNA and CDR2 SNTAGT. Germline trimming cut 4 bases from V and 10 bases from J; bases unmatched to any gene: 8. This CDR3 reads CASSALAGHPEQFF. CDR3 sequence (DNA): TGTGCCAGCAGTGCACTAGCGGGTCACCCAGAGCAGTTCTTC.

The chain carries TRBV19 and TRBJ1-2, with D perhaps matching TRBD1 (5 bases). V lost 8 bases and J lost 3, with 13 bases in between. The CDR3 loop spans 13 amino acids. Germline assignment: CDR1 LNHDA and CDR2 SQIVND (reference sequence). The CDR3 region has the DNA TGTGCCAGTTCCTGGCAGGGTGACTATGGCTACACCTTC. Protein product: CASSWQGDYGYTF.

The V gene is TRBV5-1, the J gene TRBJ2-2; TRBD2 might be the D (5 bases). V was clipped by 3 bases and J by 7 bases, with 10 bases between them. The CDR3 contains 13 residues. CDR1 is SGHRS and CDR2 is YFSETQ in the germline V gene. CDR3 coding DNA: TGCGCCAGCAGCTCCATCGAGGGCGGGGAGCTGTTTTTT. Protein sequence: CASSSIEGGELFF. Variable domain in full (rest from reference TRBV5-1 and TRBJ2-2): KAGVTQTPRYLIKTRGQQVTLSCSPISGHRSVSWYQQTPGQGLQFLFEYFSETQRNKGNFPGRFSGRQFSNSRSEMNVSTLELGDSALYLCASSSIEGGELFFGEGSRLTVL.

The rearrangement uses TRBV5-4 and TRBJ1-2; 7 nucleotides match TRBD1. The germline V gene encodes CDR1 SGHNT and CDR2 YYREEE (reference sequence). CDR3 length: 15 amino acids. V lost 0 bases and J lost 2; bases outside the gene matches: 4. CDR3 sequence reads: CASSLDARGNYGYTF. CDR3 bases: TGTGCCAGCAGCTTGGATGCCAGGGGGAACTATGGCTACACCTTC.